The 9 T cell receptor beta chains given below trace back to one sample, sequenced in a study of T cell repertoires in cytomegalovirus infection. TCRdb analysed the reads with MiXCR anew, one entry per CDR3 protein. The sample yields about 97,000 distinct CDR3 sequences, about 15% seen once. Material: PBMCs. The receptors shown here come from a human donor in good health (CMV status not recorded). Some clones in this sample may be carry-over from other donors' samples.

This clonotype was seen many times. The junction departs from germline at one end; a sequencing error may be responsible. The chain is built from TRBV7-7 and TRBJ2-5; TRBD2 matches at 9 bases. The germline CDR1 and CDR2 sequences are SSHAT and FNYEAQ (reference sequence). The CDR3 extends over 15 amino acids. This CDR3 reads CASSLGGGASETQYF. In nucleotides, the CDR3 is TGTGCTAGCAGCTTGGGCGGGGGGGCCTCGGAGACCCAGTACTTC. Full variable domain (rest looked up from reference TRBV7-7 and TRBJ2-5): GAGVSQSPRYKVTKRGQDVTLRCDPISSHATLYWYQQALGQGPEFLTYFNYEAQPDKSGLPSDRFSAERPEGSISTLTIQRTEQRDSAMYRCASSLGGGASETQYFGPGTRLLVL.

This clonotype was seen only a few times. This chain joins TRBV28 and TRBJ1-3; unclear D gene. In germline, CDR1 is MDHEN, CDR2 SYDVKM. V was clipped by 3 bases and J by 1 base, with 4 bases between them. This CDR3 is 13 amino acids long. The CDR3 DNA reads as TGTGCCAGCAGTTTCACTTCTGGAAACACCATATATTTT. Translated: CASSFTSGNTIYF.

This clonotype was counted a few times. V and J are TRBV15 and TRBJ2-1, with a possible D match to TRBD2 (5 bases). Germline V gives CDR1 LNHNV, CDR2 YYDKDF (reference sequence). Trimming took off 0 bases at V and 1 base at J, with 16 bases between the two ends. The CDR3 loop spans 18 amino acids. The CDR3 sequence: CATSRDPAGAASYNEQFF. The CDR3 region has the DNA TGTGCCACCAGCAGAGATCCTGCGGGTGCGGCTTCCTACAATGAGCAGTTCTTC.

This clonotype was picked up many times. The J gene is TRBJ2-3, the V gene TRBV7-9; 7 bases map to TRBD1. Germline V gives CDR1 SEHNR, CDR2 FQNEAQ (reference sequence). The CDR3 is 15 amino acids. V shed 5 bases, J shed 2 bases, and the junction held 7 bases outside the gene matches. The CDR3, as DNA: TGTGCCAGCAGCCTCAGACAGGGAACCACAGATACGCAGTATTTT. This sequence encodes CASSLRQGTTDTQYF.

CDR3 protein: CASSIDLFGGTEAFF. The CDR3 DNA sequence: TGTGCCAGTAGTATAGATCTATTTGGGGGCACTGAAGCTTTCTTT. The chain is built from TRBV19 and TRBJ1-1; perhaps TRBD1 as D (5 bases). Germline CDR1 LNHDA, CDR2 SQIVND (reference sequence). The CDR3 length is 15 residues. V was shortened by 0 bases and J by 4 bases, with 12 bases between the two germline ends.

Comment on this clonotype: This could be a read error, since a much larger clone is one nucleotide away. V and J are TRBV12-3 or TRBV12-4 and TRBJ2-1; D call uncertain. Between the trimmed V and J ends, which lost 10 bases and 4 bases, there was a span of 14 bases. The CDR3 covers 13 residues. CDR3 nucleotides: TGTGCCACCCATTACTGGGAATACAATGAGCAGTTCTTC. This gives the protein CATHYWEYNEQFF.

This clonotype was seen ten or more times. This sequence joins TRBV28 and TRBJ1-4; no reliable D call. The germline V and J ends were trimmed by 6 bases and 3 bases, with 14 bases remaining between them. CDR3 size: 15 residues. The germline gives CDR1 MDHEN, CDR2 SYDVKM. The CDR3 sequence: CASREGGSANEKLFF. CDR3 nucleotides: TGTGCCAGCAGGGAAGGAGGGAGTGCTAATGAAAAACTGTTTTTT.

This clonotype has only a few counts. This sequence joins TRBV10-3 and TRBJ2-7; D may be TRBD2 (7 bases). Germline CDR1 ENHRY, CDR2 SYGVKD. The CDR3 covers 17 residues. Trimming took off 2 bases at V and 3 bases at J, with 20 bases between the two ends. As DNA, the CDR3 is TGTGCCATCAGTGAGGTCGGCGGGGGCCCGTCTCTCTACGAGCAGTACTTC. Its protein product is CAISEVGGGPSLYEQYF.

The chain employs TRBV12-3 or TRBV12-4 and TRBJ1-2; TRBD1 aligns across 9 bases. There are 15 residues in the CDR3. V lost 6 bases, J lost 4 bases, and 9 bases stayed unmatched. The CDR3 here is CASSQIKQGAYGYTF. The CDR3 coding sequence is TGTGCCAGCAGCCAGATCAAACAGGGGGCCTATGGCTACACCTTC.